These T cell receptor beta chains were read from a single sample in a study of cytomegalovirus exposure and HLA in healthy donors. TCRdb keeps only in-frame clones here, not all; method: immunoSEQ multiplex PCR. The sample consists of some 110,000 clones, approximately 80% of them appearing once. What was sequenced was PBMCs. The receptors were sampled from a man aged 45-65 years in good health and CMV-seronegative. The CDR3 runs from the conserved cysteine through the conserved F or W. The D gene is left open where the match is weak. Rows may omit the clone size; those that give it use once, few, many or a size class.

abundance,d_gene,j_gene,v_gene,CDR3aa,CDR3nt
.,TRBD1,TRBJ1-4,TRBV7-6,CASRPRQGEGEKLFF,TGTGCCAGCAGACCTCGACAGGGGGAGGGTGAAAAACTGTTTTTT
.,.,TRBJ1-2,TRBV6-5,CASSQTTSRGYTF,TGTGCCAGCAGTCAGACCACAAGCAGGGGCTACACCTTC
.,.,TRBJ1-1,TRBV7-8,CASSLVPRDTEAFF,TGTGCCAGCAGCTTAGTGCCCAGGGACACTGAAGCTTTCTTT
.,.,TRBJ2-3,TRBV5-1,CASSLGTSLTDTQYF,TGCGCCAGCAGCTTGGGAACTAGCCTCACAGATACGCAGTATTTT
.,.,TRBJ1-4,TRBV4-1,CASSQGGWRDTSEKLFF,TGCGCCAGCAGCCAAGGGGGTTGGAGGGATACGTCTGAAAAACTGTTTTTT
.,.,TRBJ2-2,TRBV11-3,CASSGGHPNTGELFF,TGTGCCAGCAGCGGGGGACACCCGAACACCGGGGAGCTGTTTTTT
.,TRBD2,TRBJ2-2,TRBV9,CASSATGTRNTGELFF,TGTGCCAGCAGCGCGACCGGGACTAGAAACACCGGGGAGCTGTTTTTT
.,TRBD1,TRBJ2-3,TRBV19,CASSMGQGGVDTQYF,TGTGCCAGTAGTATGGGACAGGGAGGGGTGGATACGCAGTATTTT
.,TRBD1,TRBJ1-1,TRBV5-1,CASSWGTGDAVNTEAFF,TGCGCCAGCAGCTGGGGGACAGGGGACGCCGTGAACACTGAAGCTTTCTTT
.,.,TRBJ1-3,TRBV29-1,CSVVVRYRNTIYF,TGCAGCGTTGTTGTCAGATACCGAAACACCATATATTTT
.,.,TRBJ1-1,TRBV7-9,CSSSQTWNTEAFF,TGTTCCAGCAGCCAGACTTGGAACACTGAAGCTTTCTTT
.,.,TRBJ1-1,TRBV30,CAWSVPGLMAFF,TGTGCCTGGAGTGTTCCAGGGTTGATGGCTTTCTTT
.,.,TRBJ1-1,TRBV19,CASSIRGSSRNTEAFF,TGTGCCAGTAGTATACGAGGGAGCTCGAGGAACACTGAAGCTTTCTTT
.,.,TRBJ1-5,TRBV21-1,CASSPRGWTVNQPQHF,TGTGCCAGCAGCCCCCGGGGGTGGACGGTCAATCAGCCCCAGCATTTT
.,TRBD1,TRBJ1-2,TRBV5-1,CASSLGTGGGYTF,TGCGCCAGCAGCTTAGGGACAGGGGGCGGCTACACCTTC
.,.,TRBJ2-1,TRBV20-1,CSASRNEQFF,TGCAGTGCTTCTAGGAATGAGCAGTTCTTC
.,.,TRBJ1-3,TRBV30,CAWSIQADTIYF,TGTGCCTGGAGTATACAGGCGGACACCATATATTTT
once,.,TRBJ2-5,TRBV6-6,CASSYERETQYF,TGTGCCAGCAGTTACGAGAGAGAGACCCAGTACTTC
.,.,TRBJ2-6,TRBV10-3,CAISGTANPSGANVLTF,TGTGCCATCAGTGGGACAGCAAACCCCTCTGGGGCCAACGTCCTGACTTTC
.,TRBD1,TRBJ1-1,TRBV4-3,CASALTGGMSRGTEAFF,TGCGCCAGTGCCCTTACAGGGGGAATGAGCAGGGGGACTGAAGCTTTCTTT
.,.,TRBJ1-4,TRBV14,CASSLGAGEKLFF,TGTGCCAGCAGCCTAGGGGCCGGTGAAAAACTGTTTTTT
.,TRBD2,TRBJ2-1,TRBV5-4,CASSLAPGKRGGNYNEQFF,TGTGCCAGCAGCTTGGCCCCAGGGAAGCGGGGGGGAAATTACAATGAGCAGTTCTTC
.,.,TRBJ2-3,TRBV11-2,CASTLLGGERTDTQYF,TGTGCCAGCACCCTTCTCGGCGGGGAACGCACAGATACGCAGTATTTT
few,TRBD1,TRBJ1-4,TRBV6-5,CASTREQGNEKLFF,TGTGCCAGCACCCGGGAACAGGGGAATGAAAAACTGTTTTTT
.,TRBD1,TRBJ2-7,TRBV6-5,CASRAGQGGAYEQYF,TGTGCCAGCAGAGCGGGACAGGGCGGCGCCTACGAGCAGTACTTC
.,TRBD2,TRBJ2-1,TRBV9,CASSTGLAGRPPYNEQFF,TGTGCCAGCAGCACCGGACTAGCGGGGCGACCTCCCTACAATGAGCAGTTCTTC
.,.,TRBJ1-1,TRBV6-1,CASSVQGVRTEAFF,TGTGCCAGCAGTGTCCAAGGGGTTCGCACTGAAGCTTTCTTT
.,TRBD2,TRBJ2-2,TRBV6-1,CASIPRTSPTGELFF,TGTGCCAGTATTCCCCGGACTAGCCCCACCGGGGAGCTGTTTTTT